This note documents a single T cell receptor (beta chain) sequence. The sample belongs to a study of technical replicates of blood from a few donors. Measured with immunoSEQ multiplex PCR; TCRdb has only the in-frame clones, and not every one. The table lists about 53,000 clones, 86% of them singletons. Germline CDR1 and CDR2: LNHDA and SQIVND (reference sequence). V lost 6 bases and J lost 5; bases outside the gene matches: 10. The CDR3 runs to 15 residues. The sequencing input was PBMCs. The sequence derives from a human donor in good health. Some clones in this sample may be carry-over from other donors' samples. V and J are TRBV19 and TRBJ1-5; 7 bases line up with TRBD1. The CDR3 DNA reads as TGTGCCAGTAGGCCCCTCCAGGGGGGCTATCAGCCCCAGCATTTT. This sequence encodes CASRPLQGGYQPQHF. Full variable domain (missing parts from reference TRBV19 and TRBJ1-5): DGGITQSPKYLFRKEGQNVTLSCEQNLNHDAMYWYRQDPGQGLRLIYYSQIVNDFQKGDIAEGYSVSREKKESFPLTVTSAQKNPTAFYLCASRPLQGGYQPQHFGDGTRLSIL.